Detailed here is one TCR beta chain. The repertoire was sequenced with immunoSEQ multiplex PCR; TCRdb's copy has only in-frame clones and lacks some. The profile shows almost 400,000 clones, 75% to 90% of them singletons. This CDR3 has 13 residues. The V end lost 0 bases, the J end lost 3 bases, and 6 bases lay between the germline ends. The data are from a study of Ad26.COV2.S vaccination and SARS-CoV-2 variants. Treatment meaning: roughly 18 received Ad26.COV2.S at low or high dose, single or two shots; roughly 5 received placebo; per-sample allocation not given. Sampling was done on day 63 after the first vaccine or placebo injection. An Ad26 vector that expressed Wuhan-strain SARS-CoV-2 spike constituted the vaccine.

This receptor was identified in a person between 18 and 60 years old who received the Ad26.COV2.S COVID-19 vaccine or a placebo. The chain joins TRBV12-3 or TRBV12-4 to TRBJ2-7; D call uncertain. This specimen consisted of peripheral blood, obtained in a trial of Ad26.COV2.S vaccine versus placebo. The CDR3 DNA reads as TGTGCCAGCAGTTTAGCTTCTGTCTACGAGCAGTACTTC. This translates into CASSLASVYEQYF.